This T cell receptor beta chain originates from a study of T cells in tuberculosis. Study-wide results and caveats: Active tuberculosis cases were adults; controls were adolescents.

Regarding this clone: Its specificity is not known.

Assay: immunoSEQ multiplex PCR; the TCRdb copy retains only in-frame clones and omits some. The data show about 30,000 clones, approximately 94% seen once. Germline-derived CDR1 and CDR2 are KGHSH and LQKENI. V gave up 0 bases and J gave up 3 bases, with 8 bases separating them. This CDR3 has 15 amino acids. The TCR was taken from a donor aged 5-35 years with latent tuberculosis or without tuberculosis infection. V is TRBV18 and J is TRBJ2-2; D not resolved. The sequenced material came from PBMCs. CDR3 sequence (DNA): TGTGCCAGCTCACCACCGAGTCGGGACACCGGGGAGCTGTTTTTT. Protein: CASSPPSRDTGELFF.